The 14 T cell receptor beta chains presented below share a single source sample, sequenced in a study of blood T cell repertoires in COVID-19. Sequencing used immunoSEQ multiplex PCR; TCRdb keeps in-frame clones, though not all of them. The table records approximately 20,000 clones, around nine tenths of them present only once. The source material was peripheral blood. Receptors were obtained from a human donor in a cohort sampled during active COVID-19.

The gene calls are TRBV11-2 and TRBJ1-6, with 9 bases identical to TRBD1. The V gene end was trimmed by 5 bases and the J gene end by 7 bases; junction bases not matched to a gene: 9. Looked up from germline, CDR1 is SGHAT and CDR2 is FQNNGV. The CDR3 consists of 16 residues. The DNA of the CDR3 is TGTGCCAGCAGCACCCGGACAGGGGCTTCCAATTCACCCCTCCACTTT. It codes for CASSTRTGASNSPLHF.

This chain links TRBV28 with TRBJ2-1; 7 positions agree with TRBD1. With 5 bases clipped from V and 4 bases from J, the junction kept 5 bases outside the gene matches. Germline lookup yields CDR1 MDHEN and CDR2 SYDVKM. This CDR3 contains 14 residues. In DNA, the CDR3 is TGTGCCAGCAGTCTCAGGGACAGATACAATGAGCAGTTCTTC. It translates to CASSLRDRYNEQFF.

The genes are TRBV27 and TRBJ1-1; D unresolved. The CDR3 is 15 amino acids. Germline-derived CDR1 and CDR2 are MNHEY and SMNVEV (reference sequence). Deletions cut 6 bases from V and 0 bases from J, with 14 bases between. The CDR3 nucleotides read TGTGCCAGCAGGATAGGAACAGCCTTGAACACTGAAGCTTTCTTT. Protein product: CASRIGTALNTEAFF.

This chain connects TRBV2 to TRBJ1-5, with D maybe TRBD1 (5 bases). CDR1 and CDR2 (germline): SNHLY, FYNNEI. The CDR3 has 12 amino acids. Deletions cut 3 bases from V and 10 bases from J, with 10 bases between. The CDR3 bases are TGTGCCAGCAGTGACGGGGGGGGACCCCAGCATTTT. Translating gives CASSDGGGPQHF.

This clone was seen only once. The chain has TRBV6-6 and TRBJ2-3; 9 bases are shared with TRBD1. CDR1 is MNHNY, CDR2 SVGAGI, per germline (reference sequence). V gave up 5 bases and J gave up 1 base; unmatched junction bases: 7. The CDR3 loop spans 16 amino acids. CDR3 sequence (DNA): TGTGCCAGCAGTAAAAACAGGGGGCGCGGCACAGATACGCAGTATTTT. Translated, it gives CASSKNRGRGTDTQYF.

This clone was found once. The chain is built from TRBV4-2 and TRBJ1-3; weak D call: TRBD1 (5 bases). V gave up 0 bases and J gave up 0 bases, with 15 bases separating them. The length of the CDR3 is 18 residues. The germline V gene has CDR1 LGHNA and CDR2 YNFKEQ. The CDR3 DNA reads as TGTGCCAGCAGCCAAGAGGGGCAGCCTCTTATCTCTGGAAACACCATATATTTT. Residues: CASSQEGQPLISGNTIYF.

The chain has TRBV2 and TRBJ1-2; TRBD1 agrees at 7 bases. Germline V gene sequence: CDR1 SNHLY, CDR2 FYNNEI. Trimming removed 7 bases from V and 10 bases from J; junction bases left unmatched: 9. The CDR3 runs 12 residues. The CDR3 coding sequence is TGTGCCAGCAACCGTGACAGGGTAATCTACACCTTC. It encodes CASNRDRVIYTF.

The rearrangement links TRBV6-1 to TRBJ1-1, with 7 nucleotides matching TRBD1. The CDR3 covers 15 residues. CDR1 and CDR2 (germline): MNHNS, SASEGT. With 2 bases clipped from V and 1 base from J, the junction kept 4 bases outside the gene matches. The CDR3 DNA reads as TGTGCCAGCAGTGAAAGGGACAGAAAGAACACTGAAGCTTTCTTT. It translates to CASSERDRKNTEAFF.

J is TRBJ1-5 and V is TRBV6-1; weak D call: TRBD1 (5 bases). The CDR3 sequence is 19 residues long. Trimming took 2 bases from V and 2 from J, leaving 22 bases between them. Germline assignment: CDR1 MNHNS and CDR2 SASEGT. As DNA, the CDR3 is TGTGCCAGCAGTGAACTCCCAACGGGGAGGGGATATGGCAATCAGCCCCAGCATTTT. Translation: CASSELPTGRGYGNQPQHF.

The rearrangement uses TRBV3-1 (or the pseudogene TRBV3-2) and TRBJ2-2; TRBD2 matches at 9 bases. V lost 3 bases to trimming and J lost 5 bases; unmatched junction nucleotides: 4. Germline CDR1 reads LGHDT; CDR2 reads YNNKEL (reference sequence). This CDR3 is 15 amino acids long. CDR3 nucleotide sequence: TGTGCCAGCAGCCATAGCGGGAGCGGGACCGGGGAGCTGTTTTTT. Protein: CASSHSGSGTGELFF.

CDR3 amino acids: CASSDQGARGNIQYF. The CDR3 nucleotides are TGCGCCAGCAGCGATCAGGGGGCGCGAGGAAACATTCAGTACTTC. The gene calls are TRBV5-1 and TRBJ2-4, with TRBD1 identical over 8 bases. The CDR3 runs 15 residues. CDR1 and CDR2 from the germline V gene are SGHRS and YFSETQ. V dropped 4 bases and J dropped 6; count of bases not matched to a gene: 9.

The V and J genes are TRBV24-1 and TRBJ1-6; perhaps TRBD1 as D (5 bases). Germline V gene lookup returns CDR1 KGHDR and CDR2 SFDVKD. This CDR3 is built from 14 residues. The V and J ends lost 5 bases and 9 bases respectively, with 13 bases between them. Here the CDR3 reads CATSAGTGGSPLHF. In nucleotides, the CDR3 is TGTGCCACCAGTGCGGGTACGGGGGGTTCACCCCTCCACTTT.

This sequence joins TRBV28 and TRBJ2-1; D might be TRBD1 (5 bases). Trimming removed 8 bases at V and 6 bases at J, with 23 bases between. Germline assignment: CDR1 MDHEN and CDR2 SYDVKM. This CDR3 contains 16 residues. In DNA form, the CDR3 reads TGTGCCAGCTCTTACCTTGTTGGTCAGGACACCAATGAGCAGTTCTTC. It encodes CASSYLVGQDTNEQFF.

J is TRBJ2-7 and V is TRBV12-3 or TRBV12-4, with TRBD1 matching over 7 bases. CDR3 length: 13 residues. The junction had 11 bases not matched to a gene; V was cut back by 6 bases and J by 9 bases. The CDR3 sequence: CASRAGQVAGQYF. The DNA for the CDR3 is TGTGCCAGCAGAGCAGGACAGGTCGCCGGGCAGTACTTC.